The 23 T cell receptor beta chains below come from one sample, sequenced in a study of T cell responses to AZD1222 COVID-19 vaccine. The repertoire was sequenced with immunoSEQ multiplex PCR; TCRdb's copy has only in-frame clones and lacks some. The sample yields fewer than 250,000 clones, around 94% seen once. Sequences were derived from peripheral blood, sampled on day 0 of AZD1222 vaccination. These receptors were collected from an adult in good health.

Worth noting for this clone: Other DNA sequences from this sample encode an identical CDR3 as well. This sequence joins TRBV3-1 (or the pseudogene TRBV3-2) and TRBJ1-5; 7 nucleotides match TRBD1. Germline loops: CDR1 LGHDT, CDR2 YNNKEL (reference sequence). J was trimmed by 3 bases and V by 2 bases; bases with no gene match: 1. The CDR3 has 14 amino acids. CDR3 DNA: TGTGCCAGCAGCCAAACAGGGGACAATCAGCCCCAGCATTTT. Translation gives CASSQTGDNQPQHF.

The chain joins TRBV3-1 (or the pseudogene TRBV3-2) to TRBJ1-2; no definite D call. Germline V gene sequence: CDR1 LGHDT, CDR2 YNNKEL (reference sequence). V lost 7 bases, J lost 8 bases, and 14 bases lay in between. The CDR3 contains 12 residues. As DNA, the CDR3 is TGTGCCAGCATCTCTACTAGGGAGGGCTACACCTTC. This gives the protein CASISTREGYTF.

This chain joins TRBV3-1 (or the pseudogene TRBV3-2) and TRBJ2-7, with a weak D call TRBD1 (6 bases). This CDR3 comprises 13 residues. The germline V and J ends were trimmed by 5 bases and 2 bases, with 10 bases remaining between them. Per germline, CDR1 LGHDT and CDR2 YNNKEL (reference sequence). The CDR3, as DNA: TGTGCCAGCAGCTGGGACAAAACCTACGAGCAGTACTTC. It codes for CASSWDKTYEQYF.

The chain is built from TRBV24-1 and TRBJ1-2; D gene ambiguous. This CDR3 is 13 amino acids long. CDR1 is KGHDR, CDR2 SFDVKD, per germline. V was clipped by 10 bases and J by 4 bases, with 15 bases between them. DNA of the CDR3: TGTGCCACTCAGGAGGGCGCTGGCTATGGCTACACCTTC. Its protein product is CATQEGAGYGYTF.

This rearrangement joins TRBV3-1 (or the pseudogene TRBV3-2) to TRBJ1-5; D remains ambiguous. The ends were cut back, 4 bases at V and 1 base at J, with 8 bases in the middle. Per the germline V gene, CDR1 is LGHDT and CDR2 is YNNKEL (reference sequence). This CDR3 spans 14 amino acids. This CDR3 is CASSPQPSNQPQHF. CDR3 in DNA: TGTGCCAGCAGCCCGCAGCCCAGCAATCAGCCCCAGCATTTT.

The chain has TRBV2 and TRBJ1-5; the match to TRBD1 covers 9 bases. The CDR3 loop spans 15 amino acids. CDR1 is SNHLY, CDR2 FYNNEI, per germline. The trim removed 6 bases at V and 2 bases at J, leaving 5 bases unmatched. The CDR3: CASRLDRGGNQPQHF. The CDR3 bases are TGTGCCAGCAGACTGGACAGGGGAGGCAATCAGCCCCAGCATTTT.

The chain has TRBV5-1 and TRBJ1-1; 7 bases are a match to TRBD1. This CDR3 region has 15 residues. Germline CDR1 SGHRS, CDR2 YFSETQ. The ends lost 0 bases at V and 11 bases at J; junction bases unmatched: 13. The CDR3 sequence: CASSLASGGQERAFF. The CDR3, as DNA: TGCGCCAGCAGCTTGGCCTCTGGCGGACAGGAGCGGGCTTTCTTT.

The J gene is TRBJ2-1, the V gene TRBV6-5, with 7 bases aligning to TRBD1. CDR1 MNHEY and CDR2 SVGAGI come from the germline V gene. This CDR3 contains 14 residues. J lost 6 bases, V lost 4 bases, and 6 bases had no gene match. The CDR3 coding sequence is TGTGCCAGCAGTTCGACAGGGTGGGGCAATGAGCAGTTCTTC. It translates to CASSSTGWGNEQFF.

V and J are TRBV23-1 and TRBJ1-4; D gene uncertain. TRBV23-1 carries the ORF label, with uncertain function. The CDR3 covers 18 residues. Trimming took off 0 bases at V and 10 bases at J, with 24 bases between the two ends. The CDR3 here is CASSQSTGASPYEGKLFF. For the CDR3, the DNA is TGCGCCAGCAGTCAATCCACGGGAGCCAGTCCCTATGAAGGAAAACTGTTTTTT.

The chain links TRBV9 to TRBJ2-7, with 7 bases lining up with TRBD1. With V trimmed by 4 bases and J by 3 bases, 10 bases remained unmatched. The germline CDR1 and CDR2 sequences are SGDLS and YYNGEE. This CDR3 contains 15 residues. Here the CDR3 reads CASSPSSGGIYEQYF. The CDR3 DNA reads TGTGCCAGCAGCCCCTCGTCAGGGGGAATCTACGAGCAGTACTTC.

The chain recombines TRBV7-6 with TRBJ1-1; TRBD1 might be the D (5 bases). V lost 10 bases and J lost 3, with 24 bases in between. This CDR3 has 16 residues. CDR1 is SGHVS, CDR2 FNYEAQ, per germline. Here the CDR3 reads CATGARATLIDTEAFF. CDR3 bases: TGTGCCACCGGGGCAAGGGCCACCCTAATTGACACTGAAGCTTTCTTT.

This clone occurred once. The J gene is TRBJ2-1, the V gene TRBV12-5, with 8 bases identical to TRBD2. Per germline, CDR1 LGHNT and CDR2 FRNRAP. This CDR3 contains 15 residues. V shed 1 base, J shed 4 bases, and the junction held 3 bases outside the gene matches. CDR3 DNA: TGTGCTAGTGGTTTGGCGGGGGGGGCATACAATGAGCAGTTCTTC. Translation gives CASGLAGGAYNEQFF.

The chain links TRBV2 to TRBJ1-4; D gene ambiguous. This CDR3 is 14 amino acids long. The V end was cut by 4 bases, the J end by 8 bases, with 14 bases between. Germline CDR1 SNHLY, CDR2 FYNNEI. The CDR3: CASSVGEVGEKLFF. CDR3 in DNA: TGTGCCAGCAGTGTGGGCGAAGTAGGAGAAAAACTGTTTTTT.

CDR3 nucleotide sequence: TGTGCCACCAGCACCTACATGATACAGGGTGAAAACTATGGCTACACCTTC. Protein: CATSTYMIQGENYGYTF. This chain uses TRBV15 with TRBJ1-2; possible D gene TRBD1, 6 bases. This CDR3 has 17 residues. Per germline, CDR1 LNHNV and CDR2 YYDKDF (reference sequence). Trimming cost V 4 bases and J 2 bases, with 20 bases left between them.

The chain joins TRBV18 to TRBJ2-7; TRBD1 or TRBD2 may be the D gene (5 bases each). Germline values: CDR1 KGHSH, CDR2 LQKENI. The CDR3 is 14 amino acids. The germline V and J ends were trimmed by 9 bases and 0 bases, with 15 bases remaining between them. The CDR3 DNA follows: TGTGCCAGTGCAGAGGGGATACCCTCCTACGAGCAGTACTTC. Amino acid sequence: CASAEGIPSYEQYF.

As to this clone: Other DNA variants within this sample encode the same CDR3. The genes are TRBV18 and TRBJ1-1; tentatively, D is TRBD1 (5 bases). Trimming stripped 4 bases from V and 0 bases from J, with 6 bases between. This CDR3 has 13 amino acids. CDR1 and CDR2 from the germline V gene are KGHSH and LQKENI. The CDR3 loop reads CASSQGLNTEAFF. CDR3 nucleotide sequence: TGTGCCAGCTCACAGGGACTGAACACTGAAGCTTTCTTT.

This chain connects TRBV15 to TRBJ1-5; D not certain. CDR3 size: 14 residues. The V gene's germline CDR1 is LNHNV and CDR2 YYDKDF (reference sequence). V lost 1 base and J lost 2, with 6 bases in between. Written as DNA, the CDR3 is TGTGCCACCAGCAGAGTCCACCGCAATCAGCCCCAGCATTTT. Protein sequence: CATSRVHRNQPQHF.

The CDR3 protein is CASSGTANTEAFF. DNA for the CDR3: TGTGCCAGCTCAGGGACAGCGAACACTGAAGCTTTCTTT. The rearrangement joins TRBV18 to TRBJ1-1; 7 bases map to TRBD1. The CDR3 sequence is 13 residues long. V gave up 5 bases and J gave up 1 base; unmatched junction bases: 1. From germline, CDR1 is KGHSH and CDR2 LQKENI.

This CDR3 reads CASSGSGSAKETQYF. For the CDR3, the DNA is TGTGCCAGCAGCGGGTCGGGTAGCGCGAAAGAGACCCAGTACTTC. The chain is built from TRBV9 and TRBJ2-5; possible D gene TRBD2, 5 bases. The CDR3 runs to 15 residues. The germline V gene encodes CDR1 SGDLS and CDR2 YYNGEE. V dropped 3 bases and J dropped 3 bases, with 15 bases sitting between them.

The gene calls are TRBV6-2 or TRBV6-3 and TRBJ1-2; D gene ambiguous. Trimming stripped 2 bases from V and 2 bases from J, with 6 bases between. The germline gives CDR1 MNHEY, CDR2 SVGEGT. The CDR3 covers 13 residues. The chain's CDR3 is CASSYEGNYGYTF. CDR3 sequence (DNA): TGTGCCAGCAGTTACGAGGGCAACTATGGCTACACCTTC.

The chain joins TRBV27 to TRBJ2-7; 7 positions agree with TRBD2. The CDR3 runs to 15 residues. Germline V gene data show CDR1 as MNHEY and CDR2 as SMNVEV (reference sequence). With V trimmed by 2 bases and J by 0 bases, 4 bases remained unmatched. In DNA form, the CDR3 reads TGTGCCAGCAGTTTAATGGGGGGGAACTCCTACGAGCAGTACTTC. This codes for CASSLMGGNSYEQYF.

V gene TRBV7-2 combines with J gene TRBJ1-5; maybe TRBD1 (5 bases). This CDR3 comprises 13 residues. The V end lost 2 bases, the J end lost 6 bases, and 8 bases lay between the germline ends. CDR1 and CDR2 (germline): SGHTA, FQGNSA. CDR3 sequence (DNA): TGTGCCAGCAGCTTAAGGGACGTTCAGCCCCAGCATTTT. Residues: CASSLRDVQPQHF.

The V call is TRBV5-1, the J call TRBJ1-1; 9 nucleotides match TRBD1. CDR3 length: 15 amino acids. J gave up 6 bases and V 0 bases, and 6 bases lay outside the gene matches. Looked up from germline, CDR1 is SGHRS and CDR2 is YFSETQ. The CDR3 sequence is CASSLEQGATPEAFF. In DNA form, the CDR3 reads TGCGCCAGCAGCTTGGAACAGGGGGCAACCCCTGAAGCTTTCTTT. Using reference TRBV5-1 and TRBJ1-1 for the parts outside the CDR3, the full variable domain is KAGVTQTPRYLIKTRGQQVTLSCSPISGHRSVSWYQQTPGQGLQFLFEYFSETQRNKGNFPGRFSGRQFSNSRSEMNVSTLELGDSALYLCASSLEQGATPEAFFGQGTRLTVV.